The TCR beta chain described here comes from a study of graft-versus-host responses after intestinal transplantation. Background on the study: Recipients underwent multivisceral, liver-intestinal, or isolated intestinal transplants.

Whole-study results and caveats: GvH clones were identified in recipient marrow, with some first appearing in ileum or blood. High graft-versus-host to host-versus-graft T cell clonal ratios marked allografts of patients with graft-donor macrochimerism.

About this clone: Its antigen remains unidentified.

The length of the CDR3 is 16 residues. V shed 1 base, J shed 6 bases, and the junction held 8 bases outside the gene matches. Per germline, CDR1 LGHNA and CDR2 YSLEER. Using immunoSEQ multiplex PCR, the repertoire was profiled, and TCRdb retains in-frame clones only, with some absent. The profile covers about 90,000 clones, with approximately 92% appearing a single time and 1% to 1.4% taken by the ten largest. This material consisted of unstimulated CD8+ T cells sorted from spleen or lymph node cells, taken before transplant. The chain joins TRBV4-3 to TRBJ2-1, with TRBD2 matching 8 bases. The TCR comes from a human donor who was the organ donor for an intestinal transplant. For the CDR3, the DNA is TGCGCCAGCAGCCAAGGGTCTAGCGGGCCCCCCAATGAGCAGTTCTTC. Translating gives CASSQGSSGPPNEQFF.